This TCR beta chain was sequenced during a study of long-term antiretroviral therapy in people with HIV. Regarding the study as a whole: Even long-term ART left TRB diversity below transplant donor controls, despite gains. HIV repertoires showed narrower CDR3 length ranges than controls.

This clone was counted only a few times. The antigen remains undetermined. Sequencing relied on immunoSEQ assay v3.0, run at survey level. The table came from immunoSEQ multiplex PCR; TCRdb's copy has only in-frame clones and leaves some out. The sample lists around 20,000 clones; 76% were seen once. Treatment for every participant with HIV took place in the United States. Held in samples before DNA extraction were about 0.85-11 million cryopreserved PBMC. This CDR3 is 13 amino acids long. Germline CDR1 is SNHLY and CDR2 is FYNNEI. V was shortened by 4 bases and J by 4 bases, with 10 bases between the two germline ends.

The rearrangement joins TRBV2 to TRBJ1-1; tentative D call: TRBD1 (5 bases). This receptor was identified in a man between 18 and 29 years old with HIV. Here the sequenced sample was unsorted PBMCs, taken 0.5 years before starting antiretroviral therapy. CDR3: CASSGAGGTEAFF. The CDR3 region has the DNA TGTGCCAGCAGTGGGGCCGGGGGCACTGAAGCTTTCTTT.